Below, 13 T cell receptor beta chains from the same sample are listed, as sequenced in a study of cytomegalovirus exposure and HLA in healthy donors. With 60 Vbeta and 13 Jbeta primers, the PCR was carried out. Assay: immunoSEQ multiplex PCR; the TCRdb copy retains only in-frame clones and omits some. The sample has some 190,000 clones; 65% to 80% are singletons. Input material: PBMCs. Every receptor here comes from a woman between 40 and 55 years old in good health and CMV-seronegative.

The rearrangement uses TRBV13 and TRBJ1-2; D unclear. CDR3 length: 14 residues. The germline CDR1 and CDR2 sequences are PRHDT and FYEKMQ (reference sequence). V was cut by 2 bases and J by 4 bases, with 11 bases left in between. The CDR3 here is CASSLSGRTYGYTF. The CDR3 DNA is TGTGCCAGCAGCTTAAGCGGCAGGACCTATGGCTACACCTTC. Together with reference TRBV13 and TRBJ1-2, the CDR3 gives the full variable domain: AAGVIQSPRHLIKEKRETATLKCYPIPRHDTVYWYQQGPGQDPQFLISFYEKMQSDKGSIPDRFSAQQFSDYHSELNMSSLELGDSALYFCASSLSGRTYGYTFGSGTRLTVV.

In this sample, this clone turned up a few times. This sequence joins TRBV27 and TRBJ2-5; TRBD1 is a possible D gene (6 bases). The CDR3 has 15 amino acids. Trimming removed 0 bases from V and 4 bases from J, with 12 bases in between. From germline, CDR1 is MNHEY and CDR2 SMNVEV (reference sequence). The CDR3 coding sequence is TGTGCCAGCAGTTTATCGGGGGCAGGGGCAGAGACCCAGTACTTC. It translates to CASSLSGAGAETQYF.

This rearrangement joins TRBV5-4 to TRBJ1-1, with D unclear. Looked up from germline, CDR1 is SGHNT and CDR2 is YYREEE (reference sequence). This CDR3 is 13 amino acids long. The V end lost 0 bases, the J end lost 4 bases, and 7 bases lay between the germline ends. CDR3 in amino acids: CASSLAGVTEAFF. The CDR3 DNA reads TGTGCCAGCAGCTTGGCCGGGGTCACTGAAGCTTTCTTT.

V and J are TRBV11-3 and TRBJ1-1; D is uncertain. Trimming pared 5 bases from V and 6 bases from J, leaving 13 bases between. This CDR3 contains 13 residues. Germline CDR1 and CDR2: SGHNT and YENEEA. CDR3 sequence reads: CASSLTVGAEAFF. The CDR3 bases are TGTGCCAGCAGCCTAACTGTGGGAGCTGAAGCTTTCTTT.

Written as DNA, the CDR3 is TGTGCCAGCAGCGTAGCGGAGTCCAAGACCTACGAGCAGTACTTC. Translating gives CASSVAESKTYEQYF. The chain combines TRBV9 with TRBJ2-7, with D uncertain. CDR1 and CDR2 (germline): SGDLS, YYNGEE. CDR3 size: 15 residues. Trimming removed 0 bases from V and 2 bases from J, with 12 bases in between.

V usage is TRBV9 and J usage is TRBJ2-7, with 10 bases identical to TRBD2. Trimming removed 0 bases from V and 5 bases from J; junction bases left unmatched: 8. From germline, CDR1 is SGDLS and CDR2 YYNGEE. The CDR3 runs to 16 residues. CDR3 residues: CASSVGLGLAGDEQYF. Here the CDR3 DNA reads TGTGCCAGCAGCGTAGGTCTTGGGCTAGCGGGAGACGAGCAGTACTTC.

The CDR3 loop reads CASSATGAGDQPQHF. Written as DNA, the CDR3 is TGTGCCAGCAGTGCAACAGGGGCCGGCGATCAGCCCCAGCATTTT. The gene calls are TRBV25-1 and TRBJ1-5; TRBD1 matches 7 bases. The junction had 8 bases not matched to a gene; V was cut back by 4 bases and J by 5 bases. Germline V gives CDR1 MGHDK, CDR2 SYGVNS. The CDR3 spans 15 residues.

CDR3 protein: CASRTTGKSVADTQYF. In DNA, the CDR3 is TGCGCCAGCAGGACCACAGGGAAGTCTGTCGCAGATACGCAGTATTTT. The V and J genes are TRBV10-2 and TRBJ2-3; D possibly corresponds to TRBD1 (6 bases). The V end was cut by 6 bases, the J end by 4 bases, with 20 bases between. The CDR3 totals 16 residues. Germline assignment: CDR1 WSHSY and CDR2 SAAADI.

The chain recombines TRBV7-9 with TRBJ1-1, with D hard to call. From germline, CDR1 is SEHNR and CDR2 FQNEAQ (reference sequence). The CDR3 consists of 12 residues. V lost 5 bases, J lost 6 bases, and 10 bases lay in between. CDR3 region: CASSPGSPEAFF. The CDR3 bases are TGTGCCAGCAGCCCGGGGTCACCTGAAGCTTTCTTT.

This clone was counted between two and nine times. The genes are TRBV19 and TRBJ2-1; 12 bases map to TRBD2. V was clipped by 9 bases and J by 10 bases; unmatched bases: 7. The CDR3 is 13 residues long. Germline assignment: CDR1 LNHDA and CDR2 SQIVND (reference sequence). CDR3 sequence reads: CASRTSGMNEQFF. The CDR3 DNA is TGTGCCAGCCGGACTAGCGGGATGAACGAGCAGTTCTTC. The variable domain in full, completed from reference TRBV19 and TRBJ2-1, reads DGGITQSPKYLFRKEGQNVTLSCEQNLNHDAMYWYRQDPGQGLRLIYYSQIVNDFQKGDIAEGYSVSREKKESFPLTVTSAQKNPTAFYLCASRTSGMNEQFFGPGTRLTVL.

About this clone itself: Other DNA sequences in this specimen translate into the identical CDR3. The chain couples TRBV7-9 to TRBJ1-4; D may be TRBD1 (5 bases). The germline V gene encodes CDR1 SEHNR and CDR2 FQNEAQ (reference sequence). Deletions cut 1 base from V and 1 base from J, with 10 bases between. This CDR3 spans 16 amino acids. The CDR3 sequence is CASSLGVDRTNEKLFF. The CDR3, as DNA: TGTGCCAGCAGCTTAGGGGTTGACAGAACTAATGAAAAACTGTTTTTT.

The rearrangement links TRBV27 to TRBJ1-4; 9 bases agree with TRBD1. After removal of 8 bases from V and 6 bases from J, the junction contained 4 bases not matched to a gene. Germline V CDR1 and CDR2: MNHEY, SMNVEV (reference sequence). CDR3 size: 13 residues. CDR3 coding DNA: TGTGCCAGCCTAAGACAGGGGGATGAAAAACTGTTTTTT. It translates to CASLRQGDEKLFF.

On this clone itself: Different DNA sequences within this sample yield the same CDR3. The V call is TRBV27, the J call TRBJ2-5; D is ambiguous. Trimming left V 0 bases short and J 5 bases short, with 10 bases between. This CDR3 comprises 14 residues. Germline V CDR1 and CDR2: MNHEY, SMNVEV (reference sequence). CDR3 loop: CASSLSGSEETQYF. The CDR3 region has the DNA TGTGCCAGCAGTTTATCCGGGTCGGAGGAGACCCAGTACTTC.